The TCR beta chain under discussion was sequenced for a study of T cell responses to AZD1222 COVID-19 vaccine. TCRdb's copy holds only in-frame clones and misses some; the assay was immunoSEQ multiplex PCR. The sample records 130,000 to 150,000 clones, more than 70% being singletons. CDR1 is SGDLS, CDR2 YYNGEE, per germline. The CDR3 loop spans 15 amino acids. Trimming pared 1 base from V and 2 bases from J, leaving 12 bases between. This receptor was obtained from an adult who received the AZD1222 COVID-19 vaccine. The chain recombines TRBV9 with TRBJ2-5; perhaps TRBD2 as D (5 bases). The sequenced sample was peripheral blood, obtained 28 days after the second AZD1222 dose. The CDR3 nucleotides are TGTGCCAGCAGCGTATACGGGAATCCACAAGAGACCCAGTACTTC. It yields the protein CASSVYGNPQETQYF.